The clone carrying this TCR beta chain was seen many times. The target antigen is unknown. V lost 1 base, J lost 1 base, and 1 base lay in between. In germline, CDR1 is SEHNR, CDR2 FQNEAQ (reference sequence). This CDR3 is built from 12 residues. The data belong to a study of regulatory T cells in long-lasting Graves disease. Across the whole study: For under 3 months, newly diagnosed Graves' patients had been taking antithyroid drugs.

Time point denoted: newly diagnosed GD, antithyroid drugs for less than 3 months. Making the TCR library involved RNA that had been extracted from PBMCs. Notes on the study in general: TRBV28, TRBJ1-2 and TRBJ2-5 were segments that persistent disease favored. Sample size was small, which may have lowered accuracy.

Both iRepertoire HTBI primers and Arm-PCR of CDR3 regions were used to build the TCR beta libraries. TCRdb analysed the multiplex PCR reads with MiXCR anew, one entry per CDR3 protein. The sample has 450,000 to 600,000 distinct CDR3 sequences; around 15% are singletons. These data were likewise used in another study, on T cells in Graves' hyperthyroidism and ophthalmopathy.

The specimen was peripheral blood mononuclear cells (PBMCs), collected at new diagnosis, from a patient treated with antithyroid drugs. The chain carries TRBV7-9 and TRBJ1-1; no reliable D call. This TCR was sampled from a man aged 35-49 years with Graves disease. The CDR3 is CASSLENTEAFF. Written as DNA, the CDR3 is TGTGCCAGCAGCTTAGAGAACACTGAAGCTTTCTTT.